The 2 T cell receptor beta chains in this list originate from one sample, sequenced in a study of blood T cell repertoires in COVID-19 (dated by TCRdb to 2020 to 2021). Library method: the immunoSEQ multiplex PCR assay. TCRdb limited this immuneACCESS table to in-frame rearrangements with V and J called. A share of clones is missing; checked studies link under half to unresolved V genes, and the rest is unexplained. This sample lists about 200,000 clones; 89% were detected once. The ten largest make up around 8.4% of the sample. Sequencing was performed on PBMCs or T cells enriched from blood (not recorded which). Every receptor here comes from a woman aged 18-35 years who had recovered from COVID-19.

The J gene is TRBJ2-1, the V gene TRBV20-1; 8 nucleotides line up with TRBD2. V trimming: 3 bases; J trimming: 6 bases; junction bases outside the gene matches: 13. The CDR3 loop spans 16 amino acids. Germline V gives CDR1 DFQATT, CDR2 SNEGSKA (reference sequence). The CDR3 DNA sequence: TGCAGTGCTAGTTTTGAGGGGCGGGGGGCCAGCAATGAGCAGTTCTTC. Protein sequence: CSASFEGRGASNEQFF.

This chain joins TRBV6-5 and TRBJ1-6; the D gene is possibly TRBD1 (6 bases). The ends were cut back, 2 bases at V and 13 bases at J, with 15 bases in the middle. This CDR3 contains 14 residues. Germline CDR1 MNHEY, CDR2 SVGAGI. CDR3 nucleotide sequence: TGTGCCAGCAGTTACGAGGGGGTTACTCGGCCCCTCCACTTT. Translated: CASSYEGVTRPLHF.